The source of this T cell receptor (beta chain) is a study of OX40 agonist ivuxolimab in advanced cancers. The study's findings and limits: Several nonresponders also turned out to have low normalized T-cell clonal expansion.

As concerns this clone: What it recognizes is unknown.

This CDR3 is built from 17 residues. From germline, CDR1 is MNHEY and CDR2 SMNVEV (reference sequence). The V gene end was trimmed by 5 bases and the J gene end by 3 bases; junction bases not matched to a gene: 15. This table comes from immunoSEQ multiplex PCR, and its TCRdb copy is limited to in-frame clones, with some not included. The data contain some 28,000 clones, approximately 84% of them singletons. The sequence came from an adult with an advanced solid tumor such as melanoma, head and neck, liver or kidney cancer. The chain uses TRBV27 and TRBJ2-7; 8 bases are a match to TRBD1. Sample: CD4+ or CD8+ T cells sorted from blood, taken in a trial of the OX40 agonist ivuxolimab. The CDR3 is CASSPDFRGPLIYEQYF. As DNA, the CDR3 is TGTGCCAGCAGTCCCGACTTCAGGGGGCCATTGATCTACGAGCAGTACTTC.